This T cell receptor (beta chain) was identified in a study of cytotoxic CD8 clonotypes in ibrutinib-treated CLL. This clone has a handful of counts. Its cognate antigen is unknown. General study findings and limits: Shared public clonotypes were rare, and on treatment they either got smaller or stayed the same.

Per the germline V gene, CDR1 is SEHNR and CDR2 is FQNEAQ (reference sequence). Germline trimming cut 10 bases from V and 2 bases from J; bases unmatched to any gene: 8. This CDR3 comprises 14 residues. Measured with immunoSEQ multiplex PCR; TCRdb has only the in-frame clones, and not every one. The sample yields fewer than 20,000 clones, approximately 60% seen once. The sequencing used PBMCs, collected after 12 months of ibrutinib treatment. This chain uses TRBV7-9 with TRBJ1-5; 7 positions match TRBD1. The TCR sequence derives from a human donor with chronic lymphocytic leukemia. Here the CDR3 DNA reads TGTGCCACCGGACAGGCCGGCGGCAATCAGCCCCAGCATTTT. Its translation is CATGQAGGNQPQHF.